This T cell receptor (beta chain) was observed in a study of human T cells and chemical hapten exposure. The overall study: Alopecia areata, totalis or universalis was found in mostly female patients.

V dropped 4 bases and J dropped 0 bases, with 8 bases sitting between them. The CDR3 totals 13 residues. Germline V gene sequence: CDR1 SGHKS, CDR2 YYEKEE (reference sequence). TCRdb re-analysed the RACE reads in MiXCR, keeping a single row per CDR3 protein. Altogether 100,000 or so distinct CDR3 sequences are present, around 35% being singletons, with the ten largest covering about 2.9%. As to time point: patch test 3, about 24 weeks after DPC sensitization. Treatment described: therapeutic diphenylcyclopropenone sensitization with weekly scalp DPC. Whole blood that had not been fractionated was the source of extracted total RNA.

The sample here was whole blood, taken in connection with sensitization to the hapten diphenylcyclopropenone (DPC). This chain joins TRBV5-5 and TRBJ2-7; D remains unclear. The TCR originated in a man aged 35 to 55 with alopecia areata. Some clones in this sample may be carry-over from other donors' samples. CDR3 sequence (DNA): TGTGCCAGCAGCCCCCAAATCTCCTACGAGCAGTACGTC. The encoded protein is CASSPQISYEQYV.